The clone carrying this T cell receptor beta chain was counted many times. What it recognizes is unknown. The CDR3 loop spans 15 amino acids. From germline, CDR1 is MDHEN and CDR2 SYDVKM. The V end was cut by 4 bases, the J end by 4 bases, with 17 bases between. This record comes from a study of T-cell reconstitution after alpha-beta-depleted transplantation in children. Findings of the study overall: In patients about two months after transplant, alpha-beta T cells reportedly arose from several hundred expanded graft clones. Fresh T-cell production supplied most of the T-cell counts and diversity seen one year after transplant.

Molecular barcoding with unique molecular identifiers was used for the TCRbeta library. Each CDR3 protein is one row after TCRdb ran MiXCR on the PCR reads. Found here are about 160,000 distinct CDR3 sequences, approximately 10% of them singletons; the top ten hold roughly 13%. The material was PBMCs, obtained before TCRalphabeta/CD19-depleted stem cell transplant. The sequence was collected from a boy aged 2 to 9 with acute myeloid leukemia, due to receive a stem cell transplant. The chain combines TRBV28 with TRBJ2-7; possible D gene TRBD1, 6 bases. DNA for the CDR3: TGTGCCAGCAGTTCCCAGGACAGCATCGGGTACGAGCAGTACTTC. This codes for CASSSQDSIGYEQYF.